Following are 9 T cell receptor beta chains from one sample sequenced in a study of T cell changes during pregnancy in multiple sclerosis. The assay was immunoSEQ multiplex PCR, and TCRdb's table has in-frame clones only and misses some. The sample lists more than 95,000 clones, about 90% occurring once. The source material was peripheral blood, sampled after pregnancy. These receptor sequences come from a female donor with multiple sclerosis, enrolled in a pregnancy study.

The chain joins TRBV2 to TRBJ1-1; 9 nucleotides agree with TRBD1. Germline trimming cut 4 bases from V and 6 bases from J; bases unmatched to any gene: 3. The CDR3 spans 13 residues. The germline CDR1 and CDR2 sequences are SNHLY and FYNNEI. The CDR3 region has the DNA TGTGCCAGCAGTGGGAGGACAGGGGCTGAAGCTTTCTTT. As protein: CASSGRTGAEAFF.

CDR3 region: CATTGQGRFTEAFF. CDR3 bases: TGTGCCACCACAGGACAGGGAAGGTTCACTGAAGCTTTCTTT. The V and J genes are TRBV2 and TRBJ1-1; 8 positions match TRBD1. The ends lost 10 bases at V and 4 bases at J; junction bases unmatched: 11. This CDR3 has 14 amino acids. CDR1 SNHLY and CDR2 FYNNEI come from the germline V gene.

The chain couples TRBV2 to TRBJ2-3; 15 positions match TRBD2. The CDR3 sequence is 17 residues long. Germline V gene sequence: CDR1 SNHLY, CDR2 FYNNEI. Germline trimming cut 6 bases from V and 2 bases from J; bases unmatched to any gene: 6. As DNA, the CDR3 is TGTGCCAGCAGCCCCGGGACTAGCGGGGGGCCCACAGATACGCAGTATTTT. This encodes CASSPGTSGGPTDTQYF.

The CDR3 DNA reads TGCAGCGTTTCCGCCAGGGGGCTCGGTGAAAAACTGTTTTTT. Translated: CSVSARGLGEKLFF. The chain uses TRBV29-1 and TRBJ1-4; TRBD1 agrees at 8 bases. Germline V gene data show CDR1 as SQVTM and CDR2 as ANQGSEA. The J segment lost 7 bases and the V segment lost 5 bases, leaving 9 bases of the junction unmatched. The CDR3 is made up of 14 amino acids.

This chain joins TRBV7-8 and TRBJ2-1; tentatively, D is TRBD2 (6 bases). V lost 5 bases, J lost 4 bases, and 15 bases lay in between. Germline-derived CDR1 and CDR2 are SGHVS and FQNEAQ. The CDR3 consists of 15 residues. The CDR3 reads CASSPPDAGYNEQFF. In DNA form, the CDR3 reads TGTGCCAGCAGCCCTCCCGATGCGGGGTACAATGAGCAGTTCTTC. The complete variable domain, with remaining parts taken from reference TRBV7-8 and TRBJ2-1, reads GAGVSQSPRYKVAKRGQDVALRCDPISGHVSLFWYQQALGQGPEFLTYFQNEAQLDKSGLPSDRFFAERPEGSVSTLKIQRTQQEDSAVYLCASSPPDAGYNEQFFGPGTRLTVL.

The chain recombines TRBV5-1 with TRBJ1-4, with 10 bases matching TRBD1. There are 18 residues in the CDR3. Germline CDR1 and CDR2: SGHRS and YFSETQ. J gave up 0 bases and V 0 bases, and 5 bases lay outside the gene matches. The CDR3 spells CASSLEGTGATTNEKLFF. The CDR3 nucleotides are TGCGCCAGCAGCTTGGAGGGGACAGGGGCGACAACTAATGAAAAACTGTTTTTT.

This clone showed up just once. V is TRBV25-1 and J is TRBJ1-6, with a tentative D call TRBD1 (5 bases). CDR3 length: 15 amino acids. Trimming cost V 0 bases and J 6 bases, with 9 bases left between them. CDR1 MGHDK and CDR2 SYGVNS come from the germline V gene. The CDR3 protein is CASSEYGGGNSPLHF. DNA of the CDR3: TGTGCCAGCAGTGAATACGGGGGGGGTAATTCACCCCTCCACTTT.

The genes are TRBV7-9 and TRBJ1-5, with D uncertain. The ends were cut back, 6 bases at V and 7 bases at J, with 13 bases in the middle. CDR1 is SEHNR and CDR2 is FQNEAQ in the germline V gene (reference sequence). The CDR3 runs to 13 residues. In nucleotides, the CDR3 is TGTGCCAGCAGTCTTGTGGGAGTCCAGCCCCAGCATTTT. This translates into CASSLVGVQPQHF.

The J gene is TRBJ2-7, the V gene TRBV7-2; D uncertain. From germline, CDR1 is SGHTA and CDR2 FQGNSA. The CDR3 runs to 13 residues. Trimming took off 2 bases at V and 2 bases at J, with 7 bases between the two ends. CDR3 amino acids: CASSLTATYEQYF. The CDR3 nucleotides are TGTGCCAGCAGCTTAACAGCCACCTACGAGCAGTACTTC.